The 5 T cell receptor beta chains below all came from one sample that was sequenced in a study of prognosis after radiotherapy for stage I lung cancer. From genomic DNA, TCR beta CDR3 was amplified by two-round multiplex PCR. Amplification in first-round PCR relied on primers specific to each TRBV and TRBJ gene. Each CDR3 protein is one row after TCRdb ran MiXCR on the multiplex PCR reads. The sample includes 12,000 to 15,000 distinct CDR3 sequences, roughly 50% of them seen just once. The starting material was PBMCs, obtained before or after stereotactic body radiation therapy (not recorded which). These receptor sequences come from a donor over 45 with non-small cell lung cancer.

Concerning this clonotype: One end of the junction varies from germline; a read error may be responsible. The genes are TRBV5-4 and TRBJ2-2, with 7 bases lining up with TRBD1. From germline, CDR1 is SGHNT and CDR2 YYREEE (reference sequence). The CDR3 runs 15 residues. The CDR3, as DNA: TGTTCCAGCAGCTTGGACAGGACCACGGGCGGTCAGCTGTTTTTT. This gives the protein CSSSLDRTTGGQLFF.

The sample holds a few counts of this clonotype. This likely traces to a read error, being one base from a far larger clone. The conserved phenylalanine or tryptophan normally closing the CDR3 is absent here, so this likely arose from a read error. This sequence joins TRBV7-8 and TRBJ2-5; TRBD2 agrees at 13 bases. The better agreement between TRBJ2-1 and the DNA end casts doubt on the J call. This CDR3 comprises 17 residues. From germline, CDR1 is SGHVS and CDR2 FQNEAQ. The CDR3 protein is CASSDQRTSGRHNEQFL. CDR3 bases: TGTGCCAGCAGCGACCAGAGGACTAGCGGGAGACACAATGAGCAGTTCCTC.

The chain employs TRBV5-1 and TRBJ1-2, with TRBD1 matching over 7 bases. The CDR3 consists of 18 residues. The V gene end was trimmed by 2 bases and the J gene end by 2 bases; junction bases not matched to a gene: 15. Germline CDR1 and CDR2: SGHRS and YFSETQ. CDR3: CASSFGTGELLGNYGYTF. CDR3 DNA sequence: TGCGCCAGCAGCTTCGGCACAGGGGAACTACTGGGGAACTATGGCTACACCTTC. The complete variable domain, with remaining parts taken from reference TRBV5-1 and TRBJ1-2, reads KAGVTQTPRYLIKTRGQQVTLSCSPISGHRSVSWYQQTPGQGLQFLFEYFSETQRNKGNFPGRFSGRQFSNSRSEMNVSTLELGDSALYLCASSFGTGELLGNYGYTFGSGTRLTVV.

The chain recombines TRBV2 with TRBJ2-3; 15 nucleotides align to TRBD2. V was clipped by 4 bases and J by 3 bases; unmatched bases: 5. Germline lookup yields CDR1 SNHLY and CDR2 FYNNEI. This CDR3 is 17 amino acids long. CDR3 loop: CASSAHGTSGRTDTQYF. The CDR3 coding sequence is TGTGCCAGCAGTGCACACGGGACTAGCGGGAGGACAGATACGCAGTATTTT.

This clonotype was seen repeatedly, ten times or more. The chain has TRBV4-1 and TRBJ2-7; D is tentatively TRBD1 or TRBD2 (5 bases each). Germline CDR1 MGHRA, CDR2 YSYEKL. Trimming removed 0 bases from V and 5 bases from J, with 14 bases in between. The CDR3 is made up of 15 amino acids. In DNA, the CDR3 is TGCGCCAGCAGCCAAGATCAGGGTATGAGGGACGAGCAGTACTTC. Translating gives CASSQDQGMRDEQYF.